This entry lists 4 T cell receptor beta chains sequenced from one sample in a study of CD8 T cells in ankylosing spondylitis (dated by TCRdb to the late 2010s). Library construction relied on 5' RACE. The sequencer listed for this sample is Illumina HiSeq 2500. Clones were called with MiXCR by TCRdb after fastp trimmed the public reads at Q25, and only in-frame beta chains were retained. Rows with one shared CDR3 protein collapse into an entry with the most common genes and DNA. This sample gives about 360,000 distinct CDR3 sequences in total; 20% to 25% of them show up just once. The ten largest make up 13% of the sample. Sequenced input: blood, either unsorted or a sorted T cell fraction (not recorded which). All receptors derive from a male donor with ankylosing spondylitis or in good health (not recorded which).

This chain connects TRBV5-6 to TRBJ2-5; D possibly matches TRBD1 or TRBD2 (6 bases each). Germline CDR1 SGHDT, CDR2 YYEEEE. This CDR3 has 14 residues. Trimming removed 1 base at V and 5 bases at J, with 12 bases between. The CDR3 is CASSLWGAQETQYF. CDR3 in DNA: TGTGCCAGCAGCTTGTGGGGGGCGCAGGAGACCCAGTACTTC.

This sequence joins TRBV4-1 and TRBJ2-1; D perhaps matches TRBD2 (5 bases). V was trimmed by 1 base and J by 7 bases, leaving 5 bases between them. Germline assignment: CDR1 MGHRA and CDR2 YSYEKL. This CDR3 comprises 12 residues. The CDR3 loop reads CASSQGENEQFF. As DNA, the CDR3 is TGCGCCAGCAGCCAAGGGGAGAATGAGCAGTTCTTC.

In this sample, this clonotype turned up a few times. The CDR3 reads CAITRDGNTGELFF. CDR3 sequence (DNA): TGTGCCATCACCCGGGACGGGAACACCGGGGAGCTGTTTTTT. The chain couples TRBV10-3 to TRBJ2-2; the D call may be TRBD1 or TRBD2 (5 bases each). The CDR3 is made up of 14 amino acids. From germline, CDR1 is ENHRY and CDR2 SYGVKD. V lost 7 bases and J lost 1, with 10 bases in between.

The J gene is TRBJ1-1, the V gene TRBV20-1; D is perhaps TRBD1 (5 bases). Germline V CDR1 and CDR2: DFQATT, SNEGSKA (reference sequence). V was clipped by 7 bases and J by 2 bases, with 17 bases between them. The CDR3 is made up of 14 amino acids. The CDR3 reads CSGFRDGRNTEAFF. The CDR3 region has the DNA TGCAGTGGATTTCGGGACGGAAGAAACACTGAAGCTTTCTTT.